Included here is one T cell receptor (beta chain) sequence, with context. Its target is unknown. This record belongs to a study of OX40 agonist ivuxolimab in advanced cancers. Regarding the study as a whole: At doses 0.1 to 3.0 mg/kg, CD4+ and CD8+ clones expanded. Fewer expanded clones were found on average in CD4+ than in CD8+ T cells. The authors also found low normalized T-cell clonal expansion in some nonresponders.

This CDR3 contains 12 residues. The germline CDR1 and CDR2 sequences are GTSNPN and SVGIG (reference sequence). The germline V and J ends were trimmed by 1 base and 4 bases, with 6 bases remaining between them. A history of autoimmune disease or systemic immunosuppression excluded patients. The assay was immunoSEQ multiplex PCR, and TCRdb's table has in-frame clones only and misses some. The table shows about 130,000 clones, with about nine tenths occurring only once. The sequence derives from an adult with an advanced solid tumor such as melanoma, head and neck, liver or kidney cancer. The chain carries TRBV30 and TRBJ2-3; no clear D gene. Sequences were derived from CD4+ or CD8+ T cells sorted from blood, sampled in a trial of the OX40 agonist ivuxolimab. In DNA form, the CDR3 reads TGTGCCTGGAGTGGTAGCCCAGATACGCAGTATTTT. This gives the protein CAWSGSPDTQYF.